This T cell receptor beta chain was profiled in a study of multiple sclerosis patients with progressive multifocal leukoencephalopathy. Time point: time of PML onset. The CDR3 is 11 amino acids. Germline V gene sequence: CDR1 WSHSY, CDR2 SAAADI. V lost 6 bases and J 2 bases, leaving 4 bases between the germline ends. Some clones are missing from TCRdb's copy, which holds only in-frame ones; the method was immunoSEQ multiplex PCR. The sample has 25,000 to 35,000 clones; 85% to 90% are singletons. This rearrangement joins TRBV10-2 to TRBJ1-1; D unresolved. The sequencing used PBMCs, collected from a patient treated with natalizumab. The source is a woman younger than 45 with progressive multifocal leukoencephalopathy. The CDR3 is CASRDNTEAFF. The CDR3 DNA follows: TGCGCCAGCAGAGATAACACTGAAGCTTTCTTT.